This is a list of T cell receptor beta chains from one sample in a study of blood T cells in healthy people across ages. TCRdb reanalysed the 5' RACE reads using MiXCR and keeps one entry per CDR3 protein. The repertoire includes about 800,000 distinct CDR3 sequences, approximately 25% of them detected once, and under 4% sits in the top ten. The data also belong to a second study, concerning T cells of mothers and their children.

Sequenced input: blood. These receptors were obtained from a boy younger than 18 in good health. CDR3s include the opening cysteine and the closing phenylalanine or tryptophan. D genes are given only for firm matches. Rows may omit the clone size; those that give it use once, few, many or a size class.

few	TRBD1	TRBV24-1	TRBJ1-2	CATSDLGTAYGYTF	TGTGCCACCAGTGACCTCGGGACAGCCTATGGCTACACCTTC
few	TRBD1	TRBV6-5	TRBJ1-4	CASRTHRGGDEKLFF	TGTGCCAGCAGAACCCACAGGGGCGGGGATGAAAAACTGTTTTTT
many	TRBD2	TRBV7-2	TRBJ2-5	CASSLGTGGGQETQYF	TGTGCCAGCAGTTTAGGAACCGGGGGGGGTCAAGAGACCCAGTACTTC
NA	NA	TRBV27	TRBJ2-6	CASSPAGVNSGANVLTF	TGTGCCAGCAGTCCAGCAGGAGTAAACTCTGGGGCCAACGTCCTGACTTTC
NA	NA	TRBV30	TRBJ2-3	CAWSPTAGLGDTQYF	TGTGCCTGGAGTCCAACCGCGGGTTTGGGAGATACGCAGTATTTT
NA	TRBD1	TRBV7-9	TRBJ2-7	CASSEQGASYEQYF	TGTGCCAGCAGCGAACAGGGGGCCTCCTACGAGCAGTACTTC
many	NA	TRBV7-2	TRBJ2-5	CASSLDRVQETQYF	TGTGCCAGCAGCTTAGACAGGGTACAAGAGACCCAGTACTTC
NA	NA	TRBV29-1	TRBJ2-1	CSVGQGGPYNEQFF	TGCAGCGTTGGACAGGGAGGTCCCTACAATGAGCAGTTCTTC
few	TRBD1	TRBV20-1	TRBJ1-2	CSARDLRVGTGGASGYTF	TGCAGTGCTAGAGATCTCCGTGTAGGGACAGGGGGCGCTTCTGGCTACACCTTC
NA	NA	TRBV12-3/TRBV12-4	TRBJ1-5	CASSFGTRAGGNQPQHF	TGTGCCAGCAGTTTCGGTACCAGGGCGGGTGGCAATCAGCCCCAGCATTTT
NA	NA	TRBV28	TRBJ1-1	CASSLGRVYMNTEAFF	TGTGCCAGCAGCCTGGGGAGGGTTTACATGAACACTGAAGCTTTCTTT
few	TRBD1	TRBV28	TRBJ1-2	CASSFANRGLDGYTF	TGTGCCAGCAGTTTTGCAAACAGGGGGCTGGATGGCTACACCTTC
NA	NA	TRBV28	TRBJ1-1	CASSVTQGSTEAFF	TGTGCCAGCAGTGTAACTCAGGGTAGCACTGAAGCTTTCTTT
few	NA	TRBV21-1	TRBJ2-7	CASSKAASAPYEQYF	TGTGCCAGCAGCAAAGCGGCTAGCGCGCCCTACGAGCAGTACTTC